This TCR beta chain originates from a study of kidney transplant recipient with SARS-CoV-2 infection. In TCRdb, the reads were re-called with MiXCR into one record per CDR3 protein. Here the sample spans approximately 250,000 distinct CDR3 sequences, 29% being singletons. This CDR3 region has 17 residues. The chain couples TRBV8-2 to TRBJ2-6. TRBV8-2 is termed a pseudogene. Here the sequenced sample was a blood sample, taken at baseline and between days 110 and 120 from a kidney transplant recipient. The clonotype originates from a male patient aged 30 to 39 who had COVID-19 and was a kidney transplant recipient. The graft donor may have given rise to some T cells. CDR3 coding DNA: TGTGGCATTCGAGTAAGGATAACACAAAGTCGGGCCAACGTCCTGACTTTC. The encoded protein is CGIRVRITQSRANVLTF.